A selection of T cell receptor beta chains follows, all from one sample in a study of blood T cell repertoires in COVID-19. Assay used: immunoSEQ multiplex PCR; TCRdb lists only in-frame clones, some missing. In the table there are some 350,000 clones, around nine tenths of which are singletons. Sequences were obtained from PBMCs or T cells enriched from blood (not recorded which). The receptors were gathered from a man aged 25-45 years who had recovered from COVID-19. CDR3s include the opening cysteine and the closing phenylalanine or tryptophan. Each record gives: V gene, D gene, CDR3 length, J gene, clone size, CDR3 DNA, CDR3 protein. The D gene is left open where the match is weak. Size is stated for part of the rows, as once, few or many counts, or as a class when the clone is expanded.

TRBV10-3	-	16	TRBJ2-2	-	TGTGCCATCAGACCGTCGCTACAGGGTGTTACCGGGGAGCTGTTTTTT	CAIRPSLQGVTGELFF
TRBV6-1	-	17	TRBJ2-7	-	TGTGCCAGCAGTGAAGGAGGACAGCATCATACAACCTACGAGCAGTACTTC	CASSEGGQHHTTYEQYF
TRBV28	-	13	TRBJ1-5	-	TGTGCCAGCACCCGGGGAAATAATCAGCCCCAGCATTTT	CASTRGNNQPQHF
TRBV5-1	TRBD2	15	TRBJ2-1	once	TGCGCCAGCAGCTTGAGAGCGGGGGGGTCCAATGAGCAGTTCTTC	CASSLRAGGSNEQFF
TRBV5-1	-	15	TRBJ2-3	-	TGCGCCAGCAGCTCCCCTAGCAGGAGCACAGATACGCAGTATTTT	CASSSPSRSTDTQYF
TRBV7-9	TRBD2	15	TRBJ2-5	-	TGTGCCAGCAGCCCGGGACTAGCCAAACAAGAGACCCAGTACTTC	CASSPGLAKQETQYF
TRBV5-1	TRBD1	14	TRBJ1-1	-	TGCGCCAGCAGCTCCAACAGGGGGCGGACTGAAGCTTTCTTT	CASSSNRGRTEAFF
TRBV27	TRBD1	15	TRBJ2-2	few	TGTGCCAGCAGTTTAATGAGGGGGCTAGGCGGGGAGCTGTTTTTT	CASSLMRGLGGELFF
TRBV5-4	TRBD1	15	TRBJ2-1	-	TGTGCCAGCAGCTCGACCGGGACAGGGAACAATGAGCAGTTCTTC	CASSSTGTGNNEQFF
TRBV20-1	-	13	TRBJ2-5	-	TGCAGTGCTAGTGGGGCCGTCCAAGAGACCCAGTACTTC	CSASGAVQETQYF
TRBV5-4	-	14	TRBJ1-6	-	TGTGCCAGCAGCTTCGGTAACGGGAATTCACCCCTCCACTTT	CASSFGNGNSPLHF
TRBV5-1	-	13	TRBJ2-7	-	TGCGCCAGCAGCCCCGGACAGCGATACGAGCAGTACTTC	CASSPGQRYEQYF
TRBV27	TRBD2	15	TRBJ2-3	-	TGTGCCAGCAGTTCATTACTAGCGACCACAGATACGCAGTATTTT	CASSSLLATTDTQYF
TRBV14	-	15	TRBJ1-4	-	TGTGCCAGCAGCCAAGTTCGCCAGGGAAATGAAAAACTGTTTTTT	CASSQVRQGNEKLFF
TRBV6-6	TRBD1	11	TRBJ2-7	-	TGTGCCAGCAAGGGACAGTACGAGCAGTACTTC	CASKGQYEQYF
TRBV28	-	12	TRBJ1-5	-	TGTGCCAGCAGTTTAACTCGGCAGCCCCAGCATTTT	CASSLTRQPQHF
TRBV30	-	14	TRBJ1-6	-	TGTGCCTGGAGGGAGAGCTCCTATAATTCACCCCTCCACTTT	CAWRESSYNSPLHF
TRBV18	-	14	TRBJ1-3	-	TGTGCCAGCTCACCACCCACTAGGACGGACACCATATATTTT	CASSPPTRTDTIYF
TRBV29-1	-	14	TRBJ2-5	-	TGCAGCGTTGTCCCCGACTGGAACCAAGAGACCCAGTACTTC	CSVVPDWNQETQYF
TRBV5-1	TRBD1	16	TRBJ2-4	-	TGCGCCAGCAGCTTGGCCGGCAGGGGGAAGGTGGACATTCAGTACTTC	CASSLAGRGKVDIQYF
TRBV6-5	TRBD1	16	TRBJ1-6	-	TGTGCCAGCAGTTACTCGTACAGGGGGGAACATTCACCCCTCCACTTT	CASSYSYRGEHSPLHF
TRBV7-3	-	13	TRBJ2-7	few	TGTGCCAGCAGCTCCGGAAGGAGCGACGAGCAGTACTTC	CASSSGRSDEQYF
TRBV28	TRBD1	15	TRBJ1-1	-	TGTGCCAGCAGTTTATTAGGGACAGGTGCATATGAAGCTTTCTTT	CASSLLGTGAYEAFF
TRBV7-9	-	13	TRBJ1-1	-	TGTGCCAGCAGCTTAGATCAGAACACTGAAGCTTTCTTT	CASSLDQNTEAFF
TRBV24-1	TRBD1	14	TRBJ1-1	-	TGTGCCACCAGTGATAGGACAGGGAATGGTGAAGCTTTCTTT	CATSDRTGNGEAFF
TRBV6-1	-	15	TRBJ1-2	-	TGTGCCAGCAGTGAAGCGCAGGGGTCTCTCTATGGCTACACCTTC	CASSEAQGSLYGYTF
TRBV7-3	TRBD2	13	TRBJ2-7	once	TGTGCCAGCAGCTTAGGGACTAACTACGAGCAGTACTTC	CASSLGTNYEQYF
TRBV9	-	15	TRBJ2-7	-	TGTGCCAGCAGCGTAGGTCAGGGCCTCTCCTACGAGCAGTACTTC	CASSVGQGLSYEQYF
TRBV2	-	14	TRBJ1-6	-	TGTGCCAGCAGTGCAGGGCCCCTGGTTTCACCCCTCCACTTT	CASSAGPLVSPLHF
TRBV30	-	15	TRBJ2-2	-	TGTGCCGGCCGGAAACGGACAGTAATGACCGGGGAGCTGTTTTTT	CAGRKRTVMTGELFF
TRBV5-1	TRBD2	18	TRBJ2-3	-	TGCGCCAGCAGCTCCTTTGGGACTAGCGGGGATAGCACAGATACGCAGTATTTT	CASSSFGTSGDSTDTQYF
TRBV11-2	TRBD2	16	TRBJ2-3	-	TGTGCCAGCAGCTTAGTGGCTAGCGGGAGCACAGATACGCAGTATTTT	CASSLVASGSTDTQYF
TRBV24-1	TRBD1	17	TRBJ1-1	once	TGTGCCACCAGTGACACGGGACAGGAGCCTGTGAACACTGAAGCTTTCTTT	CATSDTGQEPVNTEAFF
TRBV15	TRBD1	13	TRBJ2-4	-	TGTGCCACCAGCACAGGGGGCCCGAACATTCAGTACTTC	CATSTGGPNIQYF
TRBV14	TRBD1	19	TRBJ1-5	-	TGTGCCAGCAGCCAAGAGAATGGGTCCTGGACAGGAGGCAATCAGCCCCAGCATTTT	CASSQENGSWTGGNQPQHF
TRBV24-1	-	14	TRBJ2-3	-	TGTGCCACCAGTGATTACTCTAGCACAGATACGCAGTATTTT	CATSDYSSTDTQYF
TRBV19	-	14	TRBJ1-1	-	TGTGCCAGTAGTATCGGGCGGGCGAACACTGAAGCTTTCTTT	CASSIGRANTEAFF
TRBV7-2	-	14	TRBJ1-3	-	TGTGCCAGCAGCATTAGGGGGGGTGGAAACACCATATATTTT	CASSIRGGGNTIYF
TRBV6-5	-	14	TRBJ2-2	once	TGTGCCAGCAGTCCGACAGGTCCTGCCGGGGAGCTGTTTTTT	CASSPTGPAGELFF
TRBV11-2	-	12	TRBJ2-5	-	TGTGCCAGCAGCTTAGGTTCGGGGACCCAGTACTTC	CASSLGSGTQYF
TRBV29-1	TRBD1	13	TRBJ2-7	-	TGCAGCGTTGCGGACAGGGAACCCTACGAGCAGTACTTC	CSVADREPYEQYF
TRBV6-2/TRBV6-3	TRBD1	16	TRBJ1-5	-	TGTGCCAGCAGTTCAGGGGGATTACCAAGCAATCAGCCCCAGCATTTT	CASSSGGLPSNQPQHF
TRBV15	-	15	TRBJ1-4	-	TGTGCCACCAGCAGATTACCTGGGACTGCTGAAAAACTGTTTTTT	CATSRLPGTAEKLFF
TRBV7-9	-	13	TRBJ1-6	few	TGTGCCAGCACCTATTCTTATAATTCACCCCTCCACTTT	CASTYSYNSPLHF
TRBV5-1	TRBD2	17	TRBJ2-1	-	TGCGCCAGCAGCTGGGGACTAGCGGGGGGAACCTACAATGAGCAGTTCTTC	CASSWGLAGGTYNEQFF
TRBV7-8	-	17	TRBJ2-1	once	TGTGCCAGCAGCTTATCGGCTAAGGGGGGGGCCTACAATGAGCAGTTCTTC	CASSLSAKGGAYNEQFF
TRBV28	TRBD1	15	TRBJ1-1	-	TGTGCCAGCAGCGTGGGGACAGGGGGCTACACTGAAGCTTTCTTT	CASSVGTGGYTEAFF